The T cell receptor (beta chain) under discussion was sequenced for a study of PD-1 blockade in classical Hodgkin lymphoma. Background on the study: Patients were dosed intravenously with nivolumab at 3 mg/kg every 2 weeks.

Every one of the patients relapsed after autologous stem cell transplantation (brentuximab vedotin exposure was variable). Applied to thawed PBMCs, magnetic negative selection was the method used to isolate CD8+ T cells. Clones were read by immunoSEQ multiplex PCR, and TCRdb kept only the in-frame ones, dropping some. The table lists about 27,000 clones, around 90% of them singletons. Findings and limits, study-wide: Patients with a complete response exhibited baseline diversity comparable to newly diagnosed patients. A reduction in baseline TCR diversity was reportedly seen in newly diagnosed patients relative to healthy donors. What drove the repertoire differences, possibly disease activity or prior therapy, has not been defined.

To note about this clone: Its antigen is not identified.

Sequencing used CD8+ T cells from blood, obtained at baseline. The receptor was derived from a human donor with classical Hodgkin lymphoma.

The CDR3 protein is CASSVPGQGNTEAFF. The DNA of the CDR3 is TGTGCCAGCAGCGTCCCGGGACAGGGGAACACTGAAGCTTTCTTT. The chain links TRBV9 to TRBJ1-1; TRBD1 matches 9 bases. The CDR3 length is 15 residues. V gave up 2 bases and J gave up 1 base; unmatched junction bases: 3. CDR1 SGDLS and CDR2 YYNGEE come from the germline V gene.